The 11 T cell receptor beta chains below all came from one sample that was sequenced in a study of blood T cells in healthy people across ages. Primers used in a second PCR of roughly 7 to 12 cycles were a sample-barcoded 5' primer and a J-beta primer mix. TCRdb ran MiXCR on the 5' RACE reads and lists one entry per CDR3 protein. This sample has 1.5 million to 2 million distinct CDR3 sequences, with approximately 30% found just once. Sequences were obtained from blood. The origin of the receptors is a woman aged 25 to 39 in good health.

The rearrangement joins TRBV5-1 to TRBJ2-1; D is possibly TRBD2 (5 bases). The CDR3 loop spans 15 amino acids. Germline V gene data show CDR1 as SGHRS and CDR2 as YFSETQ. The V end lost 0 bases, the J end lost 7 bases, and 14 bases lay between the germline ends. DNA of the CDR3: TGCGCCAGCAGCTTGGTTCGGGGTCTGGAAAATGAGCAGTTCTTC. It encodes CASSLVRGLENEQFF.

About this clonotype: Compared with germline, one end of the junction differs, possibly owing to a read error. CDR3 protein: CASSLAPGSYNEQFF. The CDR3 nucleotides are TGCGCCAGCAGCTTGGCACCGGGCTCCTACAATGAACAGTTCTTC. This sequence joins TRBV5-1 and TRBJ2-1; D not resolved. The CDR3 consists of 15 residues. The germline V gene encodes CDR1 SGHRS and CDR2 YFSETQ.

This clonotype was seen once. The junction does not match germline at one end; this may be a read error. The rearrangement joins TRBV6-6 to TRBJ1-1; D call uncertain. Germline V lookup: CDR1 MNHNY, CDR2 SVGAGI (reference sequence). This CDR3 spans 14 amino acids. CDR3 sequence reads: CACSASSPNTEAFF. CDR3 nucleotides: TGTGCCTGCAGTGCGTCCAGCCCAAACACTGAAGCTTTCTTT.

The rearrangement joins TRBV12-3 or TRBV12-4 to TRBJ1-1; 9 bases align to TRBD1. V lost 7 bases and J lost 0; bases outside the gene matches: 12. This CDR3 comprises 17 residues. The CDR3 DNA sequence: TGTGCCAGCAATAAACGACAGGGGGATACGATGAACACTGAAGCTTTCTTT. Translating it yields CASNKRQGDTMNTEAFF.

The chain uses TRBV2 and TRBJ2-1; 7 positions match TRBD1. Trimming removed 6 bases from V and 13 bases from J; junction bases left unmatched: 12. Germline lookup yields CDR1 SNHLY and CDR2 FYNNEI. There are 13 residues in the CDR3. CDR3 sequence: CASRRGQQETQFF. CDR3 bases: TGTGCCAGCAGGAGGGGACAGCAAGAGACCCAGTTCTTC.

Many counts were recorded for this clonotype. J is TRBJ2-7 and V is TRBV7-2; the D is unclear. This CDR3 region has 12 residues. Germline CDR1 reads SGHTA; CDR2 reads FQGNSA. Deletions cut 3 bases from V and 6 bases from J, with 9 bases between. CDR3 sequence: CASSFVITEQYF. CDR3 nucleotides: TGTGCCAGCAGCTTCGTTATCACCGAGCAGTACTTC.

This chain links TRBV30 with TRBJ1-2; the D gene is possibly TRBD1 (6 bases). The CDR3 totals 12 residues. Germline V gene lookup returns CDR1 GTSNPN and CDR2 SVGIG (reference sequence). V dropped 5 bases and J dropped 8 bases, with 15 bases sitting between them. The CDR3 nucleotides are TGTGCCTGGGAGGACAGTGGAAGAGGCTACACCTTC. This encodes CAWEDSGRGYTF.

There are many counts of this clonotype. The chain couples TRBV12-3 or TRBV12-4 to TRBJ2-5, with D tentatively TRBD1 (5 bases). The CDR3 contains 15 residues. The V and J ends lost 0 bases and 4 bases respectively, with 12 bases between them. The CDR3 is CASSLARTLTETQYF. The CDR3 DNA follows: TGTGCCAGCAGTTTAGCAAGGACACTTACAGAGACCCAGTACTTC.

This clonotype was observed at least ten times. The junction shows a germline mismatch at one end, possibly a read error. The genes are TRBV7-2 and TRBJ2-5; D may be TRBD1 (6 bases). The CDR3 has 13 residues. Germline CDR1 reads SGHTA; CDR2 reads FQGNSA. Written as DNA, the CDR3 is TGCGCCAGCAGCCTACAGGGTTGGGAGACCCAGTACTTC. Translating gives CASSLQGWETQYF.

This chain joins TRBV3-1 and TRBJ1-2; D is ambiguous. Trimming cost V 1 base and J 3 bases, with 9 bases left between them. CDR3 length: 14 amino acids. The germline CDR1 and CDR2 sequences are LGHDT and YNNKEL (reference sequence). CDR3 sequence: CASSQGVSHYGYTF. DNA of the CDR3: TGTGCCAGCAGCCAAGGAGTGTCACACTATGGCTACACCTTC.

V and J are TRBV2 and TRBJ1-3, with D unclear. V was clipped by 6 bases and J by 0 bases, with 6 bases between them. This CDR3 spans 13 amino acids. Germline V CDR1 and CDR2: SNHLY, FYNNEI. The CDR3 bases are TGTGCCAGCAGCGCAATCTCTGGAAACACCATATATTTT. Its protein is CASSAISGNTIYF.